These 31 T cell receptor beta chains were sequenced from one sample in a study of cytomegalovirus exposure and HLA in healthy donors. The study ran its PCR with 60 Vbeta and 13 Jbeta primers. Repertoires were generated with immunoSEQ multiplex PCR, while TCRdb's copy carries only in-frame clones and drops some. The sample contains under 200,000 clones, about 70% of which appear only once. Sequenced sample: PBMCs. These receptors were obtained from a woman in her twenties or thirties in good health and CMV-seronegative.

The chain uses TRBV4-1 and TRBJ2-1; 7 nucleotides align to TRBD2. The V gene's germline CDR1 is MGHRA and CDR2 YSYEKL. CDR3 length equals 15 residues. Trimming took 1 base from V and 5 from J; bases not matched to a gene: 5. The CDR3 here is CASSQGTSHDNEQFF. Here the CDR3 DNA reads TGCGCCAGCAGCCAAGGGACTAGTCATGACAATGAGCAGTTCTTC.

The V call is TRBV6-1, the J call TRBJ2-1; weak D call: TRBD2 (5 bases). The CDR3 is made up of 15 amino acids. The germline CDR1 and CDR2 sequences are MNHNS and SASEGT. The V end was cut by 4 bases, the J end by 6 bases, with 16 bases between. CDR3: CASSARTGETNEQFF. CDR3 in DNA: TGTGCCAGCAGTGCCCGGACTGGGGAAACCAATGAGCAGTTCTTC.

The chain has TRBV10-1 and TRBJ2-2, with D unresolved. The CDR3 is 13 amino acids. V was pared by 2 bases and J by 6 bases, with 7 bases between. In germline, CDR1 is WNHNN, CDR2 SYGVQD (reference sequence). The CDR3, as DNA: TGCGCCAGCAGTGAGGAGTCCCCCGGGGAGCTGTTTTTT. As protein: CASSEESPGELFF.

The J gene is TRBJ2-2, the V gene TRBV5-1, with D uncertain. Germline CDR1 is SGHRS and CDR2 is YFSETQ. The CDR3 consists of 15 residues. With 0 bases removed from V and 1 base from J, the gap between germline ends came to 7 bases. The CDR3 loop is CASSLETENTGELFF. The CDR3 DNA follows: TGCGCCAGCAGCTTGGAGACTGAGAACACCGGGGAGCTGTTTTTT.

The chain links TRBV11-3 to TRBJ2-2, with TRBD1 matching over 8 bases. The germline V gene has CDR1 SGHNT and CDR2 YENEEA. This CDR3 is 18 amino acids long. After removal of 0 bases from V and 0 bases from J, the junction contained 6 bases not matched to a gene. CDR3 in amino acids: CASSLDGTGRSNTGELFF. DNA for the CDR3: TGTGCCAGCAGCTTAGATGGGACAGGCAGATCGAACACCGGGGAGCTGTTTTTT.

The rearrangement links TRBV7-2 to TRBJ1-2, with D perhaps matching TRBD1 (5 bases). The CDR3 covers 14 residues. The V gene lost 1 base and the J gene lost 4 bases, with 10 bases spanning the gap. CDR1 SGHTA and CDR2 FQGNSA come from the germline V gene. CDR3 sequence: CASSLGQGSYGYTF. The CDR3 DNA reads TGTGCCAGCAGCTTAGGTCAGGGTTCCTATGGCTACACCTTC.

The chain employs TRBV29-1 and TRBJ2-5, with D hard to call. Looked up from germline, CDR1 is SQVTM and CDR2 is ANQGSEA. Trimming pared 4 bases from V and 1 base from J, leaving 4 bases between. This CDR3 region has 11 residues. This CDR3 is CSVGPQETQYF. In DNA, the CDR3 is TGCAGCGTTGGGCCCCAAGAGACCCAGTACTTC.

The chain carries TRBV11-2 and TRBJ1-1; maybe TRBD1 (5 bases). Looked up from germline, CDR1 is SGHAT and CDR2 is FQNNGV. V was trimmed by 1 base and J by 4 bases, leaving 19 bases between them. The CDR3 consists of 17 residues. DNA of the CDR3: TGTGCCAGCAGCTTAGGGGGCATGATGATTTTGGGCACTGAAGCTTTCTTT. This encodes CASSLGGMMILGTEAFF.

The chain is built from TRBV28 and TRBJ2-1; a possible D gene is TRBD1 (6 bases). CDR3 length equals 15 residues. V was pared by 1 base and J by 5 bases, with 12 bases between. CDR1 and CDR2 from the germline V gene are MDHEN and SYDVKM. CDR3: CASSLSGGGHNEQFF. CDR3 DNA: TGTGCCAGCAGTTTATCTGGGGGCGGCCACAATGAGCAGTTCTTC.

This clone was observed a few times. V usage is TRBV7-2 and J usage is TRBJ1-4, with 8 positions matching TRBD1. Germline V gene sequence: CDR1 SGHTA, CDR2 FQGNSA. The CDR3 spans 15 residues. The V gene end was trimmed by 5 bases and the J gene end by 7 bases; junction bases not matched to a gene: 9. The CDR3 loop is CASSLAGTGSEKLFF. The DNA of the CDR3 is TGTGCCAGCAGCCTTGCCGGGACAGGAAGTGAAAAACTGTTTTTT.

The chain couples TRBV19 to TRBJ2-3, with 12 bases aligning to TRBD2. The V segment lost 6 bases and the J segment 4 bases; nucleotides outside the gene matches: 14. This CDR3 is built from 18 residues. Germline V gives CDR1 LNHDA, CDR2 SQIVND (reference sequence). This CDR3 reads CASSVLAGGLYGSDTQYF. For the CDR3, the DNA is TGTGCCAGTAGCGTACTAGCGGGAGGTCTCTACGGGTCAGATACGCAGTATTTT.

The genes are TRBV6-1 and TRBJ1-3; D ambiguous. V lost 6 bases and J lost 0, with 12 bases in between. The CDR3 is made up of 15 amino acids. In germline, CDR1 is MNHNS, CDR2 SASEGT. The CDR3 spells CASRAPGSSGNTIYF. The CDR3 DNA follows: TGTGCCAGCAGAGCCCCCGGGAGCTCTGGAAACACCATATATTTT.

This chain links TRBV6-6 with TRBJ2-1; no clear D gene. The CDR3 runs to 12 residues. Germline-derived CDR1 and CDR2 are MNHNY and SVGAGI (reference sequence). Between the trimmed V and J ends, which lost 2 bases and 5 bases, there was a span of 4 bases. The CDR3 loop is CASSYENNEQFF. CDR3 coding DNA: TGTGCCAGCAGTTACGAGAACAATGAGCAGTTCTTC.

The chain uses TRBV10-2 and TRBJ2-7; no firm D call. V was pared by 3 bases and J by 6 bases, with 18 bases between. This CDR3 has 15 amino acids. Per germline, CDR1 WSHSY and CDR2 SAAADI. This chain's CDR3 is CASSETVSPDGEQYF. Written as DNA, the CDR3 is TGCGCCAGCAGTGAAACAGTTTCTCCCGACGGCGAGCAGTACTTC.

The chain carries TRBV7-9 and TRBJ1-4, with a possible D match to TRBD1 (5 bases). The CDR3 has 15 residues. The germline V gene has CDR1 SEHNR and CDR2 FQNEAQ (reference sequence). V was pared by 2 bases and J by 0 bases, with 7 bases between. The CDR3 nucleotides read TGTGCCAGCAGCTTATCAGGGTCAACTAATGAAAAACTGTTTTTT. Encoded protein: CASSLSGSTNEKLFF.

The chain couples TRBV19 to TRBJ2-1, with D uncertain. Looked up from germline, CDR1 is LNHDA and CDR2 is SQIVND (reference sequence). The CDR3 has 15 residues. V lost 6 bases to trimming and J lost 6 bases, with 18 bases between them. The CDR3 bases are TGTGCCAGTAGAGAGATATCCAACTACCTCAATGAGCAGTTCTTC. It specifies CASREISNYLNEQFF. Variable domain in full (rest from reference TRBV19 and TRBJ2-1): DGGITQSPKYLFRKEGQNVTLSCEQNLNHDAMYWYRQDPGQGLRLIYYSQIVNDFQKGDIAEGYSVSREKKESFPLTVTSAQKNPTAFYLCASREISNYLNEQFFGPGTRLTVL.

The genes are TRBV10-3 and TRBJ2-5, with 9 bases matching TRBD2. V shed 2 bases and J 5 bases; nucleotides not matched to a gene: 12. Germline CDR1 ENHRY, CDR2 SYGVKD. The CDR3 length is 17 residues. The CDR3 nucleotides are TGTGCCATCAGTGAGAATGTTGCGGGGGGGCCTCGGGAGACCCAGTACTTC. Its protein is CAISENVAGGPRETQYF.

This clone was counted a few times. The chain joins TRBV30 to TRBJ1-1; unclear D gene. The germline gives CDR1 GTSNPN, CDR2 SVGIG (reference sequence). There are 13 residues in the CDR3. V lost 0 bases, J lost 1 base, and 6 bases lay in between. The CDR3 DNA reads TGTGCCTGGAGTGTACGAGGGAACACTGAAGCTTTCTTT. Encoded protein: CAWSVRGNTEAFF.

The rearrangement links TRBV6-5 to TRBJ2-2; possibly TRBD1 for D (6 bases). The CDR3 is made up of 15 amino acids. The germline V gene encodes CDR1 MNHEY and CDR2 SVGAGI. Deletions cut 6 bases from V and 5 bases from J, with 16 bases between. CDR3 in DNA: TGTGCCAGCAGGCCGACAGGCTCAGGAACCGGGGAGCTGTTTTTT. It translates to CASRPTGSGTGELFF.

The genes are TRBV5-1 and TRBJ1-2, with D possibly matching TRBD1 (6 bases). V was trimmed by 4 bases and J by 0 bases, leaving 16 bases between them. CDR1 and CDR2 (germline): SGHRS, YFSETQ. The CDR3 is 16 residues long. The CDR3 nucleotides are TGCGCCAGCAGCCGGGGTACAGGGACCACTAACTATGGCTACACCTTC. Protein sequence: CASSRGTGTTNYGYTF.

The chain uses TRBV7-6 and TRBJ2-7; D possibly corresponds to TRBD2 (5 bases). The CDR3 covers 17 residues. Germline V gene lookup returns CDR1 SGHVS and CDR2 FNYEAQ. V was shortened by 5 bases and J by 2 bases, with 22 bases between the two germline ends. CDR3 nucleotide sequence: TGTGCCAGCAGCCAGTGGGCGTCGGAGCGGAAGACCTACGAGCAGTACTTC. Its translation: CASSQWASERKTYEQYF. Supplemented by reference TRBV7-6 and TRBJ2-7, the full variable domain reads GAGVSQSPRYKVTKRGQDVALRCDPISGHVSLYWYRQALGQGPEFLTYFNYEAQQDKSGLPNDRFSAERPEGSISTLTIQRTEQRDSAMYRCASSQWASERKTYEQYFGPGTRLTVT.

This chain uses TRBV27 with TRBJ2-1; 11 bases line up with TRBD1. CDR1 is MNHEY, CDR2 SMNVEV, per germline (reference sequence). The ends lost 8 bases at V and 7 bases at J; junction bases unmatched: 7. This CDR3 comprises 14 residues. The CDR3 DNA reads TGTGCCAGCCAAGGACAGGGGGCAGGGAATGAGCAGTTCTTC. Translating it yields CASQGQGAGNEQFF.

This clone was counted only a few times. The genes are TRBV6-5 and TRBJ2-7; 7 bases align to TRBD2. This CDR3 is built from 14 residues. Germline assignment: CDR1 MNHEY and CDR2 SVGAGI. With V trimmed by 6 bases and J by 4 bases, 9 bases remained unmatched. CDR3 amino acids: CASRQLASGYEQYF. CDR3 bases: TGTGCCAGCAGGCAACTAGCGTCGGGTTACGAGCAGTACTTC.

The chain carries TRBV11-2 and TRBJ1-4, with TRBD1 matching 9 bases. The V gene's germline CDR1 is SGHAT and CDR2 FQNNGV. The CDR3 totals 15 residues. V dropped 5 bases and J dropped 7; count of bases not matched to a gene: 8. CDR3 nucleotide sequence: TGTGCCAGCAGCCCCCTGACAGGGGGGCGTGAAAAACTGTTTTTT. Its protein product is CASSPLTGGREKLFF.

The V gene is TRBV12-2, the J gene TRBJ2-3; TRBD2 was called by the table and not checked on the DNA. TRBV12-2 is an annotated pseudogene. This CDR3 is built from 18 residues. CDR3 DNA sequence: TGTGCAAGTCGCTTAGCGGCGACTAGCGGGGGGCCGGTGGATACGCAGTATTTT. Amino acid sequence: CASRLAATSGGPVDTQYF.

This clone occurred a few times. The V and J genes are TRBV7-9 and TRBJ2-3, with a tentative D call TRBD2 (5 bases). Germline CDR1 and CDR2: SEHNR and FQNEAQ (reference sequence). There are 13 residues in the CDR3. Trimming cost V 5 bases and J 4 bases, with 10 bases left between them. The CDR3 loop reads CASSVRVADTQYF. The CDR3 DNA follows: TGTGCCAGCAGCGTGCGGGTTGCAGATACGCAGTATTTT.

The chain is built from TRBV7-6 and TRBJ1-6, with D perhaps TRBD1 (6 bases). Looked up from germline, CDR1 is SGHVS and CDR2 is FNYEAQ. The ends were cut back, 3 bases at V and 9 bases at J, with 15 bases in the middle. This CDR3 has 15 amino acids. DNA of the CDR3: TGTGCCAGCAGCTTTGGGGCCGTAGGGGGTTCACCCCTCCACTTT. The encoded protein is CASSFGAVGGSPLHF.

This clone was detected only once. The chain couples TRBV14 to TRBJ1-1; D is unresolved. The ends were cut back, 0 bases at V and 5 bases at J, with 13 bases in the middle. The CDR3 is 15 amino acids. Germline CDR1 reads SGHDN; CDR2 reads FVKESK. The CDR3 nucleotides read TGTGCCAGCAGCCAAGATCTAGGTCGTAGGACTGAAGCTTTCTTT. Its protein is CASSQDLGRRTEAFF.

The count of this clone is one. The chain links TRBV6-5 to TRBJ2-3, with D possibly matching TRBD1 (6 bases). This CDR3 has 15 residues. The V gene's germline CDR1 is MNHEY and CDR2 SVGAGI. Trimming shortened V by 5 bases and J by 2 bases, and 14 bases separated the two germline ends. CDR3 loop: CASSPTGPNTDTQYF. For the CDR3, the DNA is TGTGCCAGCAGTCCTACAGGGCCTAACACAGATACGCAGTATTTT.

This chain joins TRBV5-6 and TRBJ1-5; D is possibly TRBD1 (5 bases). This CDR3 region has 14 residues. Germline V gene lookup returns CDR1 SGHDT and CDR2 YYEEEE. V was cut by 2 bases and J by 2 bases, with 8 bases left in between. The CDR3 DNA reads as TGTGCCAGCAGCTTTTGGGGGGGCAATCAGCCCCAGCATTTT. Translating gives CASSFWGGNQPQHF.

This chain connects TRBV6-5 to TRBJ1-2, with TRBD1 as a possible D gene (5 bases). This CDR3 is built from 15 residues. Germline CDR1 is MNHEY and CDR2 is SVGAGI. V was cut by 7 bases and J by 4 bases, with 19 bases left in between. The CDR3 reads CASTRTGGSSYGYTF. As DNA, the CDR3 is TGTGCCAGCACCAGAACCGGGGGGAGTAGCTATGGCTACACCTTC.